These 9 T cell receptor beta chains originate from one sample sequenced in a study of cytomegalovirus exposure and HLA in healthy donors. PCR involved 60 Vbeta and 13 Jbeta primers. The protocol was immunoSEQ multiplex PCR, while the TCRdb copy is restricted to in-frame clones and leaves out a portion. The data show roughly 90,000 clones, roughly 78% seen once. Sequences were obtained from PBMCs. The receptors were sampled from a man in his thirties or forties in good health and CMV-seronegative.

The genes are TRBV30 and TRBJ2-7, with 7 nucleotides matching TRBD1. V shed 3 bases and J 3 bases; nucleotides not matched to a gene: 8. The CDR3 is made up of 14 amino acids. Per germline, CDR1 GTSNPN and CDR2 SVGIG (reference sequence). The CDR3 DNA is TGTGCCTGGAGGGGCCAGGGGGTCCTCTACGAGCAGTACTTC. It translates to CAWRGQGVLYEQYF. The entire variable domain, with the rest obtained from reference TRBV30 and TRBJ2-7, is as follows: SQTIHQWPATLVQPVGSPLSLECTVEGTSNPNLYWYRQAAGRGLQLLFYSVGIGQISSEVPQNLSASRPQDRQFILSSKKLLLSDSGFYLCAWRGQGVLYEQYFGPGTRLTVT.

The V call is TRBV7-9, the J call TRBJ2-3; D is possibly TRBD2 (6 bases). Trimming removed 5 bases from V and 5 bases from J, with 8 bases in between. The CDR3 is made up of 12 amino acids. Per germline, CDR1 SEHNR and CDR2 FQNEAQ (reference sequence). The CDR3 region has the DNA TGTGCCAGCAGCACCGGGGGAGATACGCAGTATTTT. It translates to CASSTGGDTQYF.

The CDR3 DNA reads TGTGCCAGCAGCTTAGCGATAAGCGGGGGCTCCTACGAGCAGTACTTC. As protein: CASSLAISGGSYEQYF. The V gene is TRBV7-6, the J gene TRBJ2-7; 8 bases are a match to TRBD2. Germline lookup yields CDR1 SGHVS and CDR2 FNYEAQ. Trimming cost V 0 bases and J 0 bases; bases outside gene matches: 4. This CDR3 spans 16 amino acids.

This chain connects TRBV19 to TRBJ2-5; TRBD1 might be the D (5 bases). The germline V gene has CDR1 LNHDA and CDR2 SQIVND (reference sequence). This CDR3 spans 14 amino acids. V lost 7 bases, J lost 1 base, and 13 bases lay in between. The CDR3 coding sequence is TGTGCCAGTAACCAGGGAAGGGCCCAAGAGACCCAGTACTTC. Translated: CASNQGRAQETQYF.

This clone was seen at least ten times. The chain combines TRBV6-5 with TRBJ2-1; a possible D gene is TRBD2 (5 bases). The CDR3 loop spans 15 amino acids. Germline CDR1 MNHEY, CDR2 SVGAGI. Trimming removed 0 bases from V and 3 bases from J, with 9 bases in between. CDR3 region: CASSYSSGDYNEQFF. Here the CDR3 DNA reads TGTGCCAGCAGTTACTCCAGCGGAGACTACAATGAGCAGTTCTTC.

The chain combines TRBV27 with TRBJ1-2; D is perhaps TRBD1 (6 bases). The length of the CDR3 is 15 residues. Germline V lookup: CDR1 MNHEY, CDR2 SMNVEV (reference sequence). With 5 bases removed from V and 5 bases from J, the gap between germline ends came to 18 bases. The CDR3 sequence is CASSPTYDRRYGYTF. As DNA, the CDR3 is TGTGCCAGCAGTCCAACTTATGACAGGCGGTATGGCTACACCTTC.

In this sample, this clone turned up a few times. The genes are TRBV6-1 and TRBJ1-2, with 8 bases matching TRBD1. V gave up 5 bases and J gave up 8 bases; unmatched junction bases: 13. The CDR3 length is 15 residues. The germline V gene has CDR1 MNHNS and CDR2 SASEGT. CDR3 protein: CASSQGAGAQRGYTF. The CDR3 bases are TGTGCCAGCAGTCAGGGGGCAGGGGCCCAAAGAGGCTACACCTTC.

The chain combines TRBV6-5 with TRBJ2-5; TRBD1 matches 9 bases. CDR1 is MNHEY and CDR2 is SVGAGI in the germline V gene. The CDR3 spans 14 residues. After removal of 7 bases from V and 4 bases from J, the junction contained 7 bases not matched to a gene. The CDR3 region is CASNKDRGRETQYF. The CDR3 DNA is TGTGCCAGCAATAAGGACAGGGGACGAGAGACCCAGTACTTC.

Here the CDR3 DNA reads TGTGCCAGCAGCAGGGGCGCGGCAGATACGCAGTATTTT. This gives the protein CASSRGAADTQYF. The chain carries TRBV27 and TRBJ2-3, with D possibly matching TRBD1 (6 bases). V was shortened by 6 bases and J by 4 bases, with 11 bases between the two germline ends. Germline CDR1 and CDR2: MNHEY and SMNVEV (reference sequence). The CDR3 consists of 13 residues.